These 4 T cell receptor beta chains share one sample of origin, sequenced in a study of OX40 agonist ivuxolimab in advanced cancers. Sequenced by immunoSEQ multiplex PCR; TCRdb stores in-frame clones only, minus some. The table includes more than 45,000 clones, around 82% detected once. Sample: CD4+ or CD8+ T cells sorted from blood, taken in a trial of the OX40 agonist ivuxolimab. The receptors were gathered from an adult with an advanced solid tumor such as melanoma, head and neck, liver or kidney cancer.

CDR3 residues: CASSPARGGDTEAFF. The CDR3 nucleotides read TGTGCCAGTAGTCCCGCCCGGGGCGGAGACACTGAAGCTTTCTTT. The chain has TRBV19 and TRBJ1-1; D may be TRBD1 (5 bases). This CDR3 has 15 amino acids. Trimming shortened V by 5 bases and J by 3 bases, and 16 bases separated the two germline ends. Per the germline V gene, CDR1 is LNHDA and CDR2 is SQIVND (reference sequence).

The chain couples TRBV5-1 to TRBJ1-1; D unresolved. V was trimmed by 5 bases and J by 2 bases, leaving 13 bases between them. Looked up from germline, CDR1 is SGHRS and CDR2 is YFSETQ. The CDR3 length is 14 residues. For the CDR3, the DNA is TGCGCCAGCAGGTTCGTGGGGAGTAACACTGAAGCTTTCTTT. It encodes CASRFVGSNTEAFF. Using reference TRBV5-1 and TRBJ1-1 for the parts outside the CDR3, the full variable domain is KAGVTQTPRYLIKTRGQQVTLSCSPISGHRSVSWYQQTPGQGLQFLFEYFSETQRNKGNFPGRFSGRQFSNSRSEMNVSTLELGDSALYLCASRFVGSNTEAFFGQGTRLTVV.

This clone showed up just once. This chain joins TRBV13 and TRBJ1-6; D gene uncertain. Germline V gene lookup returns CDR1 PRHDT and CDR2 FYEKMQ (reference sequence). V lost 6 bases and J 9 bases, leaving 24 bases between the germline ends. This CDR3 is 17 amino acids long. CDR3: CASSLSASKKNGSPLHF. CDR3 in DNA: TGTGCCAGCAGTCTTAGTGCTTCAAAAAAAAATGGTTCACCCCTCCACTTT.

CDR3 region: CASSYSAGRTEAFF. The CDR3 nucleotides read TGTGCCAGCAGTTACTCGGCAGGGCGGACTGAAGCTTTCTTT. The V gene is TRBV6-6, the J gene TRBJ1-1; maybe TRBD1 (5 bases). Trimming stripped 0 bases from V and 5 bases from J, with 10 bases between. The CDR3 runs 14 residues. The germline gives CDR1 MNHNY, CDR2 SVGAGI (reference sequence).